One T cell receptor beta chain is described in this entry. Here immunoSEQ multiplex PCR was the method, and the copy in TCRdb shows in-frame clones only, minus some. The sample lists about 2.4 million clones; 80% to 95% were seen once. This sample was taken from a study of shared clonotypes between healthy human individuals. From germline, CDR1 is PRHDT and CDR2 FYEKMQ (reference sequence). V lost 4 bases and J 5 bases, leaving 15 bases between the germline ends. This CDR3 comprises 14 residues. Sequenced sample: naive CD4+ T cells from PBMCs. As for subset: CD45RA+ positively selected. The clonotype was recovered from a young man in good health. Some clones in this sample may be carry-over from other donors' samples. V usage is TRBV13 and J usage is TRBJ2-7; a possible D gene is TRBD1 (6 bases). CDR3 in amino acids: CASSSRAGDDEQYF. In DNA form, the CDR3 reads TGTGCCAGCAGCTCCCGGGCAGGGGATGACGAGCAGTACTTC.